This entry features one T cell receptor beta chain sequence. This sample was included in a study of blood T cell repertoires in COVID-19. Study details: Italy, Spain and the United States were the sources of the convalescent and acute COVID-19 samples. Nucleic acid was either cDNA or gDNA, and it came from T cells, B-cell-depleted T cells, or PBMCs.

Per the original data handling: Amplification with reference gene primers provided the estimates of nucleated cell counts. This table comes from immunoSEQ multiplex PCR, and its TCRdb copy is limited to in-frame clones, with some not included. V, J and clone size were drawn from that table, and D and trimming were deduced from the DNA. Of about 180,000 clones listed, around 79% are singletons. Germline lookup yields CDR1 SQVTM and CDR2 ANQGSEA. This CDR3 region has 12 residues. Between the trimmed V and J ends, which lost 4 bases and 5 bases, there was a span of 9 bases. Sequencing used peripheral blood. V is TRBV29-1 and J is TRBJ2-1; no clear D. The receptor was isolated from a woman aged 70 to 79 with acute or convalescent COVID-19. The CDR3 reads CSVGWRNNEQFF. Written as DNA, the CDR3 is TGCAGCGTTGGATGGAGAAACAATGAGCAGTTCTTC.